In this sample, the clone carrying this T cell receptor beta chain turned up many times. The sample is drawn from a study of metastatic and nonmetastatic thyroid tumors. Nobody among the patients had been given any treatment before thyroid surgery. There are 13 residues in the CDR3. V lost 4 bases and J lost 0, with 7 bases in between. Germline-derived CDR1 and CDR2 are SGDLS and YYNGEE. TCRdb reanalyzed the PCR reads with MiXCR. The repertoire holds around 25,000 clones, with 20% to 25% as singletons. The material sequenced was adjacent normal tissue. This receptor was taken from a female donor with papillary thyroid cancer or a benign thyroid nodule (not recorded which). Some clones in this sample may be carry-over from other donors' samples. The J gene is TRBJ2-5, the V gene TRBV9; TRBD2 is a possible D gene (5 bases). For the CDR3, the DNA is TGTGCCAGCAGCCGGGGAAACCAAGAGACCCAGTACTTC. Translation gives CASSRGNQETQYF.